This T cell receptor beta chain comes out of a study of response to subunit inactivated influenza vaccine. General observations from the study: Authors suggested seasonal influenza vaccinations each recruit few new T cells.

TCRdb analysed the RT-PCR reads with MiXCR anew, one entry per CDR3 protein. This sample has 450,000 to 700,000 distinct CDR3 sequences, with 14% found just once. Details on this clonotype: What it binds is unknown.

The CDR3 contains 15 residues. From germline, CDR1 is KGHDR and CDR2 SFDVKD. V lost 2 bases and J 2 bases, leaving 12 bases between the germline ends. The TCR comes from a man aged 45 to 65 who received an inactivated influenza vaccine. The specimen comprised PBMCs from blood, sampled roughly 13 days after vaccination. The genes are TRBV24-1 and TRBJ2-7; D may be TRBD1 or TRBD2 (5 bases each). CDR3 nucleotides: TGTGCCACCAGTGATTCAAGGGGAGAGGCCTACGAGCAGTACTTC. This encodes CATSDSRGEAYEQYF.